This is a list of T cell receptor beta chains from one sample in a study of T cell clones after liver transplantation. Clones were read by immunoSEQ multiplex PCR, and TCRdb kept only the in-frame ones, dropping some. This table has roughly 60,000 clones, about 71% appearing once. Sequences were derived from CD4+ T cells from blood, sampled at the approximately 16-month timepoint. These receptors all stem from a human patient who received a liver transplant. The graft donor may be the source of some T cells. Each CDR3 is given with its conserved first and last residue. Fields, in order: V gene, clone size, J gene, D gene, CDR3 DNA, CDR3 protein. A D gene is named only where the DNA matches it firmly. Only some rows state a clone size, as once, few, many or a class for expanded clones.

TRBV6-1	NA	TRBJ1-2	NA	TGTGCCAGCAGTAATGAGAGGAACTATGGCTACACCTTC	CASSNERNYGYTF
TRBV30	NA	TRBJ1-2	NA	TGTGCCTGGAGTCCAACGGACCTTCTGACCTTC	CAWSPTDLLTF
TRBV5-1	NA	TRBJ1-3	NA	TGCGCCAGCAGCTTGGCAAGGCCCTCTGGAAACACCATATATTTT	CASSLARPSGNTIYF
TRBV19	NA	TRBJ2-4	NA	TGTGCCAGTAGTGCGAGAACTTTAGCCAAAAACATTCAGTACTTC	CASSARTLAKNIQYF
TRBV7-9	NA	TRBJ1-1	TRBD1	TGTGCCAGCAGCCAAGGACAGGGCACTGAAGCTTTCTTT	CASSQGQGTEAFF
TRBV5-5	NA	TRBJ1-6	NA	TGTGCCAGCAGCTCGAAAGGTCAGTCGAGCTCCTATAATTCACCCCTCCACTTT	CASSSKGQSSSYNSPLHF
TRBV6-4	NA	TRBJ2-7	NA	TGTGCCAGCAGGAGAGTCTACGAGCAGTACTTC	CASRRVYEQYF
TRBV5-6	NA	TRBJ2-3	TRBD2	TGTGCCAGCAGCTTGGTAGCGGGGGGCACAGATACGCAGTATTTT	CASSLVAGGTDTQYF
TRBV6-1	few	TRBJ1-2	NA	TGTGCCAGCAGTGATTTCGGCCCCTATGGCTACACCTTC	CASSDFGPYGYTF
TRBV18	NA	TRBJ2-7	NA	TGTGCCAGCTCGCCACAGAAGGACAGATTCTCCTACGAGCAGTACTTC	CASSPQKDRFSYEQYF
TRBV4-2	NA	TRBJ1-1	TRBD1	TGTGCCAGCAGCCATCTAACAGGGGGCACTGAAGCTTTCTTT	CASSHLTGGTEAFF
TRBV5-1	NA	TRBJ1-3	NA	TGCGCCAGCAGGGATAGGCCAAGCTCTGGAAACACCATATATTTT	CASRDRPSSGNTIYF
TRBV28	NA	TRBJ1-5	NA	TGTGCCAGCAGTTGGGGGGTTTCAAGCAATCAGCCCCAGCATTTT	CASSWGVSSNQPQHF
TRBV7-2	NA	TRBJ1-1	NA	TGTGCCAGCAGCTTATCCTCCCCGGTCGGCCTCGGGGAAGCTTTCTTT	CASSLSSPVGLGEAFF
TRBV6-1	medium-sized	TRBJ2-4	NA	TGTGCCAGCAGTGAAAGGGACCAAATGGGAAACATTCAGTACTTC	CASSERDQMGNIQYF
TRBV5-1	once	TRBJ2-1	TRBD2	TGCGCCAGCAGCTTCAGGACTAGCGGCAATGAGCAGTTCTTC	CASSFRTSGNEQFF
TRBV9	NA	TRBJ2-6	NA	TGTGCCAGCAGCGTAGCGGGCTCTGGGGCCAACGTCCTGACTTTC	CASSVAGSGANVLTF
TRBV5-1	NA	TRBJ1-4	NA	TGCGCCAGCAGCTTGGCCGGGGGGAGAGATGAAAAACTGTTTTTT	CASSLAGGRDEKLFF
TRBV6-5	NA	TRBJ2-2	NA	TGTGCCAGCAGTTATGGCGGGACGAACACCGGGGAGCTGTTTTTT	CASSYGGTNTGELFF
TRBV10-3	few	TRBJ2-2	TRBD1	TGTGCCATCAGTGAGTCGACAGGGGGCAAAACCGGGGAGCTGTTTTTT	CAISESTGGKTGELFF
TRBV6-5	NA	TRBJ1-4	NA	TGTGCCAGCAGTTACGGCCAATTAAATGAAAAACTGTTTTTT	CASSYGQLNEKLFF
TRBV21-1	few	TRBJ2-6	NA	TGTGCCAGCAGCCAGAGCTCACAGGGGATGACTGGGGCCAACGTCCTGACTTTC	CASSQSSQGMTGANVLTF
TRBV29-1	NA	TRBJ2-3	TRBD2	TGCAGCGTTGTAGGGACTAGCGGGGGGGCAGATACGCAGTATTTT	CSVVGTSGGADTQYF
TRBV4-2	NA	TRBJ2-5	TRBD2	TGTGCCAGCAGCCAAGGAACTAGCGGGGGGGTCCAAGAGACCCAGTACTTC	CASSQGTSGGVQETQYF
TRBV28	NA	TRBJ1-6	TRBD1	TGTGCCAGCAAGCCGGGACAGGGGGCCCGGCTCCTTAATTCACCCCTCCACTTT	CASKPGQGARLLNSPLHF
TRBV7-9	NA	TRBJ1-1	NA	TGTGCCAGCAGCGAAAGGGCAAACACTGAAGCTTTCTTT	CASSERANTEAFF
TRBV7-9	NA	TRBJ2-2	NA	TGTGCCAGCAGCTTAGGTTCCCCCGGGGAGCTGTTTTTT	CASSLGSPGELFF
TRBV15	NA	TRBJ2-5	TRBD2	TGTGCCACCAGCAGAGATCTGCGGCTAGCGGGAGGTGCGAGGGAGACCCAGTACTTC	CATSRDLRLAGGARETQYF
TRBV5-5	once	TRBJ1-2	NA	TGTGCCAGCAGCTTGGCCCCGGAGTCCCCCTGGGGCTACACCTTC	CASSLAPESPWGYTF
TRBV7-7	once	TRBJ2-5	TRBD1	TGTGCCAGCAGCTCCCGGACAGGGGGCGCGGAGACCCAGTACTTC	CASSSRTGGAETQYF
TRBV13	NA	TRBJ1-2	TRBD1	TGTGCCAGCAGCCACCGACAGGGGGCAAATTCGGGCGGCTACACCTTC	CASSHRQGANSGGYTF
TRBV2	NA	TRBJ2-1	TRBD2	TGTGCCAGCAGTTTGGGTTTAGCGGGGGCTCTAGGAGATGAGCAGTTCTTC	CASSLGLAGALGDEQFF
TRBV7-2	few	TRBJ1-1	TRBD1	TGTGCCAGCAGCTTCGGACAGGAGAACACTGAAGCTTTCTTT	CASSFGQENTEAFF
TRBV19	NA	TRBJ2-6	TRBD1	TGTGCCACCACTTGGACAGGGGGCTCTGGGGCCAACGTCCTGACTTTC	CATTWTGGSGANVLTF
TRBV6-1	NA	TRBJ1-1	NA	TGTGCCAGCAGTGAACCCAGGGGTACCCTGAACACTGAAGCTTTCTTT	CASSEPRGTLNTEAFF
TRBV7-8	few	TRBJ2-2	NA	TGTGCCAGCAGCTTATGGGGGCACGGCACCGGGGAGCTGTTTTTT	CASSLWGHGTGELFF
TRBV4-2	NA	TRBJ2-7	NA	TGTGCCAGCAGCCAAGAGACGGGGGCCTACTCCTACGAGCAGTACTTC	CASSQETGAYSYEQYF
TRBV5-1	NA	TRBJ2-3	NA	TGCGCCAGCAGCCTCTCCAGGGCCGACGGCACAGATACGCAGTATTTT	CASSLSRADGTDTQYF
TRBV14	NA	TRBJ1-6	TRBD1	TGTGCCAGCAGCCGGGACAGGGGCTCACCCCTCCACTTT	CASSRDRGSPLHF
TRBV6-5	NA	TRBJ2-2	TRBD1	TGTGCCAGCAAGGGGGCTAACACCGGGGAGCTGTTTTTT	CASKGANTGELFF
TRBV7-6	NA	TRBJ2-3	NA	TGTGCCAGCAGCAATACAGGGAGGGGCTTGGATACGCAGTATTTT	CASSNTGRGLDTQYF
TRBV2	once	TRBJ2-7	NA	TGTGCCAGCATCGGAGGGGTAGGAGACTACGAGCAGTACTTC	CASIGGVGDYEQYF
TRBV7-2	NA	TRBJ2-1	TRBD2	TGTGCCAGCAGCTTCCCGGGACTACCTTCCCATGAGCAGTTCTTC	CASSFPGLPSHEQFF
TRBV4-3	NA	TRBJ1-1	NA	TGCGCCAGCAGCCAGCATAAGGGGAGCACTGAAGCTTTCTTT	CASSQHKGSTEAFF
TRBV6-5	NA	TRBJ2-2	NA	TGTGCCAGCAGTATAGACTGGTCCGGGGAGCTGTTTTTT	CASSIDWSGELFF
TRBV7-9	NA	TRBJ2-7	NA	TGTGCCAGCAGCTCCCGAGCAGGGGGGCAAGAGCAGTACTTC	CASSSRAGGQEQYF
TRBV6-5	NA	TRBJ2-7	NA	TGTGCCAGCGGGGTTAGCTACGAGCAGTACTTC	CASGVSYEQYF
TRBV27	NA	TRBJ2-1	TRBD2	TGTGCCAGCAGATCGACTAGCGCGATGGTTGGCGTTGAGCAGTTCTTC	CASRSTSAMVGVEQFF
TRBV7-2	NA	TRBJ1-5	TRBD1	TGTGCCAGCAGCCCCTACCAGACAGGGGTTCGACAGCCCCAGCATTTT	CASSPYQTGVRQPQHF
TRBV4-1	NA	TRBJ1-5	NA	TGCGCCAGCAGCCAAGCCCGGGATTTCAATCAGCCCCAGCATTTT	CASSQARDFNQPQHF
TRBV27	NA	TRBJ2-7	NA	TGTGCCAGCAGTTTATCGACTTTGGGGGCCGAGCAGTACTTC	CASSLSTLGAEQYF
TRBV7-6	medium-sized	TRBJ1-5	NA	TGTGCCAGCAGCCCTCAGGGTTTGGGTCAGCCCCAGCATTTT	CASSPQGLGQPQHF